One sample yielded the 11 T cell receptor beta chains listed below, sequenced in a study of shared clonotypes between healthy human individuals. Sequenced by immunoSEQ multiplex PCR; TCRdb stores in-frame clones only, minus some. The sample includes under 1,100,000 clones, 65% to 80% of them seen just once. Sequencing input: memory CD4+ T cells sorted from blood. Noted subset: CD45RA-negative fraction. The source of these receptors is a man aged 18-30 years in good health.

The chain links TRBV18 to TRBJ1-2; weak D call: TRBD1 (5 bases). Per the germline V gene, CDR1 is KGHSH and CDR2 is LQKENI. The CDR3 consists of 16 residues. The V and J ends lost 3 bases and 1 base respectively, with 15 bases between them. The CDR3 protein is CASSPGQGAYNYGYTF. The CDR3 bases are TGTGCCAGCTCACCGGGCCAGGGTGCTTATAACTATGGCTACACCTTC.

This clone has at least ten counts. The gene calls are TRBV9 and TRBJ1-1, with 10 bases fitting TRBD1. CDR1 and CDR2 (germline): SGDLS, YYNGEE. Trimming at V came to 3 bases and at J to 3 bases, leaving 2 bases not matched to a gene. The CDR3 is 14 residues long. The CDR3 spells CASSGQGAHTEAFF. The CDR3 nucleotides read TGTGCCAGCAGCGGACAGGGGGCGCACACTGAAGCTTTCTTT.

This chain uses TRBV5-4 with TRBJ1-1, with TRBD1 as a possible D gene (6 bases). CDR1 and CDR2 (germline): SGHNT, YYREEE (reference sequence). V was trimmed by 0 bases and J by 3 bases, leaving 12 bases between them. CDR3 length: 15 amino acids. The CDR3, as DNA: TGTGCCAGCAGCTTGGGAGGCAGGGGTGACACTGAAGCTTTCTTT. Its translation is CASSLGGRGDTEAFF.

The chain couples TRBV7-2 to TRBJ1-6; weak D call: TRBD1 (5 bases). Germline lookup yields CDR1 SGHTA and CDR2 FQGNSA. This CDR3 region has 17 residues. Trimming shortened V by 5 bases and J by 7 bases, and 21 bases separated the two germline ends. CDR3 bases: TGTGCCAGCAGCCCTGCGGGTAGGGGTAATGCAAATTCACCCCTCCACTTT. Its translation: CASSPAGRGNANSPLHF.

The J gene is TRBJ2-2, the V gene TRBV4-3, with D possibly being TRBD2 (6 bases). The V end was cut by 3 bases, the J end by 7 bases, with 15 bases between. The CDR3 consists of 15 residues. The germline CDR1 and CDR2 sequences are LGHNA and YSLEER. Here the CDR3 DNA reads TGCGCCAGCAGCCAGCGCGTGAGTAGCGGCGGGGAGCTGTTTTTT. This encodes CASSQRVSSGGELFF.

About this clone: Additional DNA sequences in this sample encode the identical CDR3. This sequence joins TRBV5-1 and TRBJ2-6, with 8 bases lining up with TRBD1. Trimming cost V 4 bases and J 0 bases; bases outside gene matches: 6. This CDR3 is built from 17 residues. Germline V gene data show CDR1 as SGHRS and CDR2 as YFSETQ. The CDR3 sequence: CASSRGQASSGANVLTF. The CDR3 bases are TGCGCCAGCAGCAGGGGACAGGCTAGCTCTGGGGCCAACGTCCTGACTTTC.

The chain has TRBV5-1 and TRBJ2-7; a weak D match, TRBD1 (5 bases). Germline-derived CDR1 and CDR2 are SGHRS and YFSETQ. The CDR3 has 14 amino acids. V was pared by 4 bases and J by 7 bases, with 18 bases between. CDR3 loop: CASSPGQGLGEQYF. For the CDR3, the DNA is TGCGCCAGCAGCCCCGGGCAGGGTCTGGGGGAGCAGTACTTC.

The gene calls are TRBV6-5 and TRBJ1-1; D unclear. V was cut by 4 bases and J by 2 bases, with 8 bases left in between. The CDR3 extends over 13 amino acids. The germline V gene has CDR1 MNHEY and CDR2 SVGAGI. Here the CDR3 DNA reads TGTGCCAGCAGTTCCGCAGGAAACACTGAAGCTTTCTTT. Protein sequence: CASSSAGNTEAFF.

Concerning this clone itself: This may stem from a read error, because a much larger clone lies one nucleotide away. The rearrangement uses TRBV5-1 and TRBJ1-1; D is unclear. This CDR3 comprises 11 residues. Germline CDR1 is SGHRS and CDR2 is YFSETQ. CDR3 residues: CASSLATEAFF. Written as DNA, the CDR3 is TGTGCCAGCAGCTTAGCCACTGAAGCTTTCTTT.

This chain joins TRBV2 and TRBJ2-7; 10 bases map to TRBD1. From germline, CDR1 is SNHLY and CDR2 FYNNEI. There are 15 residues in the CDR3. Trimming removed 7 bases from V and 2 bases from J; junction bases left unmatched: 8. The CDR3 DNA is TGTGCCAGCACTCCCGGGGACAGGGGCACCTACGAGCAGTACTTC. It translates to CASTPGDRGTYEQYF.

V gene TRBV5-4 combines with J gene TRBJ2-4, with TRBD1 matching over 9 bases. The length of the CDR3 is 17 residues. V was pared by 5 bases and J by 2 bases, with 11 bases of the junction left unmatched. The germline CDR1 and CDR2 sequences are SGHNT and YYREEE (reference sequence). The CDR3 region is CASSTPIQGATKNIQYF. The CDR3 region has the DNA TGTGCCAGCAGTACTCCCATACAGGGGGCAACCAAAAACATTCAGTACTTC.